These 27 T cell receptor beta chains were all obtained from the same sample, sequenced in a study of CD8 T cells in ankylosing spondylitis. TCRdb used MiXCR to reprocess the 5' RACE reads, holding one entry per CDR3 protein. This repertoire shows 250,000 to 350,000 distinct CDR3 sequences, around 20% found once; its top ten account for less than 9%. Sequenced material: blood, either unsorted or a sorted T cell fraction (not recorded which). The receptors stem from a male donor with ankylosing spondylitis or in good health (not recorded which).

The CDR3 loop is CASSASGAYNEQFF. As DNA, the CDR3 is TGTGCCAGCAGTGCTAGCGGGGCCTACAATGAGCAGTTCTTC. The gene calls are TRBV6-4 and TRBJ2-1; 9 bases line up with TRBD2. Germline V gene lookup returns CDR1 MRHNA and CDR2 SNTAGT. Trimming removed 4 bases from V and 2 bases from J; junction bases left unmatched: 0. The CDR3 contains 14 residues.

The chain couples TRBV5-1 to TRBJ1-5; TRBD1 aligns across 9 bases. CDR3 length equals 15 residues. The germline gives CDR1 SGHRS, CDR2 YFSETQ. The ends lost 4 bases at V and 1 base at J; junction bases unmatched: 3. The DNA of the CDR3 is TGCGCCAGCAGCACTGGACAGGGGAGCAATCAGCCCCAGCATTTT. Protein product: CASSTGQGSNQPQHF.

The chain recombines TRBV15 with TRBJ1-3; D unresolved. This CDR3 spans 15 amino acids. From germline, CDR1 is LNHNV and CDR2 YYDKDF (reference sequence). V lost 1 base and J 0 bases, leaving 7 bases between the germline ends. The chain's CDR3 is CATSRAPSSGNTIYF. The CDR3 nucleotides are TGTGCCACCAGCAGAGCTCCGAGCTCTGGAAACACCATATATTTT.

This clonotype came up a few times. This chain joins TRBV4-2 and TRBJ2-5; D is uncertain. The CDR3 spans 16 residues. Germline V CDR1 and CDR2: LGHNA, YNFKEQ. V lost 0 bases, J lost 3 bases, and 14 bases lay in between. CDR3 amino acids: CASSQESGRPKETQYF. CDR3 nucleotides: TGTGCCAGCAGCCAAGAGTCAGGCAGGCCGAAAGAGACCCAGTACTTC.

The V call is TRBV2, the J call TRBJ1-2, with 11 positions matching TRBD1. Germline V gene data show CDR1 as SNHLY and CDR2 as FYNNEI. The CDR3 runs 14 residues. With V trimmed by 4 bases and J by 4 bases, 2 bases remained unmatched. This chain's CDR3 is CASSGTGGGYGYTF. The CDR3 coding sequence is TGTGCCAGCAGTGGGACAGGGGGCGGCTATGGCTACACCTTC.

The chain links TRBV27 to TRBJ2-7; TRBD2 agrees at 8 bases. Germline CDR1 MNHEY, CDR2 SMNVEV (reference sequence). CDR3 size: 15 residues. Trimming removed 5 bases from V and 5 bases from J; junction bases left unmatched: 11. This CDR3 reads CASSPLGLATDEQYV. CDR3 bases: TGTGCCAGCAGTCCCCTCGGACTAGCAACGGACGAGCAGTACGTC.

This clonotype has only a few counts. The chain uses TRBV20-1 and TRBJ2-7; 8 bases line up with TRBD1. The CDR3 is made up of 13 amino acids. Trimming took 5 bases from V and 1 from J; bases not matched to a gene: 4. Looked up from germline, CDR1 is DFQATT and CDR2 is SNEGSKA (reference sequence). CDR3 protein: CSAGQGTSYEQYV. In DNA, the CDR3 is TGCAGTGCTGGACAGGGAACGTCCTACGAGCAGTACGTC.

The chain has TRBV20-1 and TRBJ1-1; a possible D gene is TRBD1 (5 bases). Germline assignment: CDR1 DFQATT and CDR2 SNEGSKA (reference sequence). The CDR3 consists of 13 residues. Trimming left V 3 bases short and J 4 bases short, with 12 bases between. The CDR3 nucleotides are TGCAGTGCTAGTTCGCAGGGTAGCACTGAAGCTTTCTTT. Its protein product is CSASSQGSTEAFF.

The chain recombines TRBV12-3 or TRBV12-4 with TRBJ2-3; TRBD1 might be the D (6 bases). The germline V and J ends were trimmed by 3 bases and 0 bases, with 13 bases remaining between them. The length of the CDR3 is 16 residues. Here the CDR3 DNA reads TGTGCCAGCAGTTTTGGGGGCCCCTATAGCACAGATACGCAGTATTTT. Translation gives CASSFGGPYSTDTQYF.

The V gene is TRBV5-1, the J gene TRBJ2-2, with TRBD1 matching over 8 bases. The V gene's germline CDR1 is SGHRS and CDR2 YFSETQ. This CDR3 contains 16 residues. J was trimmed by 5 bases and V by 4 bases; bases with no gene match: 10. Written as DNA, the CDR3 is TGCGCCAGCAGCCTCCGGACAGGGAGCGGTACCGGGGAGCTGTTTTTT. It is translated as CASSLRTGSGTGELFF.

The V and J genes are TRBV5-1 and TRBJ1-1; D is unresolved. V lost 2 bases to trimming and J lost 1 base, with 9 bases between them. The CDR3 has 14 amino acids. Germline V gene sequence: CDR1 SGHRS, CDR2 YFSETQ. The CDR3 nucleotides are TGCGCCAGCAGCTTCTCCTTTGGGAACACTGAAGCTTTCTTT. Amino acid sequence: CASSFSFGNTEAFF.

CDR3 protein: CASSPGTGDATEAFF. CDR3 bases: TGCGCCAGCAGCCCAGGGACAGGGGATGCCACTGAAGCTTTCTTT. V gene TRBV5-1 combines with J gene TRBJ1-1; 10 bases agree with TRBD1. The CDR3 length is 15 residues. Unmatched junction bases numbered 7, after V lost 4 bases and J lost 4 bases. The germline CDR1 and CDR2 sequences are SGHRS and YFSETQ.

This clonotype was detected ten times or more. The chain employs TRBV29-1 and TRBJ2-2; TRBD2 matches 7 bases. The CDR3 covers 13 residues. Per germline, CDR1 SQVTM and CDR2 ANQGSEA. The CDR3 loop reads CRVGTKNTGELFF. In DNA form, the CDR3 reads TGCAGAGTCGGGACTAAGAACACCGGGGAGCTGTTTTTT.

This rearrangement joins TRBV20-1 to TRBJ2-7; 8 positions match TRBD1. V lost 0 bases, J lost 2 bases, and 9 bases stayed unmatched. Germline V gives CDR1 DFQATT, CDR2 SNEGSKA (reference sequence). The length of the CDR3 is 16 residues. CDR3 DNA sequence: TGCAGTGCTAGAGATTTGAGGACAGGGAACCCCTACGAGCAGTACGTC. Translation gives CSARDLRTGNPYEQYV.

This sequence joins TRBV5-5 and TRBJ1-3, with D possibly TRBD1 on 6 matching bases. V was clipped by 7 bases and J by 2 bases, with 10 bases between them. The CDR3 contains 13 residues. The germline CDR1 and CDR2 sequences are SGHKS and YYEKEE (reference sequence). The CDR3 region has the DNA TGTGCCAGCGCCCAGGGGACTGGAAACACCATATATTTT. This encodes CASAQGTGNTIYF.

The chain has TRBV6-1 and TRBJ1-5; TRBD1 aligns across 8 bases. The CDR3 has 15 amino acids. The V gene end was trimmed by 6 bases and the J gene end by 6 bases; junction bases not matched to a gene: 10. Germline V gene lookup returns CDR1 MNHNS and CDR2 SASEGT. The CDR3 DNA sequence: TGTGCCAGCAGCGGAGGGACAGGACGGGTTCAGCCCCAGCATTTT. Encoded protein: CASSGGTGRVQPQHF.

This chain joins TRBV10-3 and TRBJ2-1; the D call may be TRBD1 or TRBD2 (5 bases each). CDR3 length equals 14 residues. Germline assignment: CDR1 ENHRY and CDR2 SYGVKD. Trimming removed 5 bases at V and 7 bases at J, with 15 bases between. The CDR3: CAISPGRGTNEQFF. Written as DNA, the CDR3 is TGTGCCATCAGTCCGGGACGCGGAACAAATGAGCAGTTCTTC.

The chain couples TRBV6-2 or TRBV6-3 to TRBJ2-7; no clear D gene. CDR1 is MNHEY, CDR2 SVGEGT, per germline. The V and J ends lost 5 bases and 5 bases respectively, with 16 bases between them. The CDR3 totals 14 residues. CDR3 nucleotides: TGTGCCAGCAGTAACACCGGACGATTCGACGAGCAGTACGTC. Amino acids: CASSNTGRFDEQYV.

The V call is TRBV5-8, the J call TRBJ2-3; TRBD2 is a possible D gene (5 bases). V gave up 5 bases and J gave up 3 bases, with 16 bases separating them. The CDR3 has 15 residues. CDR1 SGHTS and CDR2 YDEGEE come from the germline V gene. The CDR3 reads CASSHLVGGTDTQYF. CDR3 in DNA: TGTGCCAGCAGTCATCTAGTAGGAGGTACAGATACGCAGTATTTT.

The V call is TRBV10-3, the J call TRBJ1-4, with 9 bases aligning to TRBD1. CDR1 and CDR2 (germline): ENHRY, SYGVKD. This CDR3 region has 14 residues. The trim removed 6 bases at V and 5 bases at J, leaving 4 bases unmatched. DNA for the CDR3: TGTGCCATCAGGCCCGGGACAGGGAATGAAAAACTGTTTTTT. Translating gives CAIRPGTGNEKLFF.

This clonotype appeared many times. The chain joins TRBV7-8 to TRBJ2-7; 8 bases align to TRBD1. The CDR3 is 14 residues long. The V segment lost 4 bases and the J segment 3 bases; nucleotides outside the gene matches: 5. Per germline, CDR1 SGHVS and CDR2 FQNEAQ. As DNA, the CDR3 is TGTGCCAGCAGCTCGGACAGGGTTAACTACGAGCAGTACGTC. Translation gives CASSSDRVNYEQYV.

This sequence joins TRBV2 and TRBJ2-2; maybe TRBD1 (6 bases). V was clipped by 6 bases and J by 6 bases, with 11 bases between them. There are 13 residues in the CDR3. Germline V CDR1 and CDR2: SNHLY, FYNNEI. CDR3 protein: CASRVDSSGELFF. CDR3 nucleotide sequence: TGTGCCAGCAGGGTGGACAGTTCCGGGGAGCTGTTTTTT.

In this sample, this clonotype turned up a few times. This rearrangement joins TRBV5-5 to TRBJ2-5; no clear D gene. The CDR3 consists of 12 residues. V lost 0 bases, J lost 7 bases, and 7 bases lay in between. CDR1 is SGHKS and CDR2 is YYEKEE in the germline V gene (reference sequence). As DNA, the CDR3 is TGTGCCAGCAGCTTGGAGGGTCCGACCCAGTACTTC. Translated, it gives CASSLEGPTQYF. The full variable domain, completed using reference TRBV5-5 and TRBJ2-5, is DAGVTQSPTHLIKTRGQQVTLRCSPISGHKSVSWYQQVLGQGPQFIFQYYEKEERGRGNFPDRFSARQFPNYSSELNVNALLLGDSALYLCASSLEGPTQYFGPGTRLLVL.

This clonotype was seen at least ten times. The chain couples TRBV7-8 to TRBJ2-3; D is unclear. Germline CDR1 SGHVS, CDR2 FQNEAQ. This CDR3 has 16 residues. Trimming removed 6 bases from V and 0 bases from J, with 16 bases in between. DNA for the CDR3: TGTGCCAGCAGGAGAAGGTCGGCTGCTAGCACAGATACGCAGTATTTT. It specifies CASRRRSAASTDTQYF.

This clonotype came up once. V usage is TRBV5-1 and J usage is TRBJ2-1, with 10 nucleotides matching TRBD1. The V segment lost 9 bases and the J segment 9 bases; nucleotides outside the gene matches: 12. Germline loops: CDR1 SGHRS, CDR2 YFSETQ. There are 14 residues in the CDR3. The CDR3 sequence: CANTTGTGVTEQFF. The CDR3 DNA sequence: TGCGCCAATACAACCGGGACAGGGGTCACTGAGCAGTTCTTC.

This chain joins TRBV2 and TRBJ2-3; 8 bases are a match to TRBD1. Germline CDR1 and CDR2: SNHLY and FYNNEI. The V segment lost 0 bases and the J segment 6 bases; nucleotides outside the gene matches: 5. The CDR3 runs 15 residues. The CDR3 bases are TGTGCCAGCAGTGAAGCGCAGGGGGCGAGGGATACGCAGTATTTT. Translated: CASSEAQGARDTQYF. The whole variable domain, remainder taken from reference TRBV2 and TRBJ2-3, is EPEVTQTPSHQVTQMGQEVILRCVPISNHLYFYWYRQILGQKVEFLVSFYNNEISEKSEIFDDQFSVERPDGSNFTLKIRSTKLEDSAMYFCASSEAQGARDTQYFGPGTRLTVL.

This clonotype has a handful of counts. The gene calls are TRBV10-2 and TRBJ2-7, with 8 bases that match TRBD2. Germline V gives CDR1 WSHSY, CDR2 SAAADI. CDR3 length: 13 amino acids. V lost 6 bases to trimming and J lost 2 bases; unmatched junction nucleotides: 3. In DNA, the CDR3 is TGCGCCAGCAGCACTAGCGGTACCTACGAGCAGTACGTC. It translates to CASSTSGTYEQYV.